This TCR beta chain comes out of a study of shared clonotypes between healthy human individuals. Study background: The plates for each donor numbered three CD4 naive, three CD4 memory, two CD8 naive and one CD8 memory.

CDR3 length: 12 amino acids. Germline values: CDR1 SNHLY, CDR2 FYNNEI. V lost 5 bases to trimming and J lost 3 bases, with 8 bases between them. CD45RO-negative, CCR7-selected cells formed the naive CD8 fraction, which excluded terminally differentiated effector memory CD45RA+ cells. Sequencing used immunoSEQ multiplex PCR; TCRdb keeps in-frame clones, though not all of them. The sample records approximately 650,000 clones, less than 97% being singletons. The rearrangement links TRBV2 to TRBJ2-7; D not certain. This receptor was identified in a woman aged 25-40 years in good health. The sample was naive CD8+ T cells sorted from blood. The CDR3 nucleotides read TGTGCCAGCAGTCACCGCCTCTACGAGCAGTACTTC. It encodes CASSHRLYEQYF.